This T cell receptor beta chain was recovered during a study of regulatory dendritic cells for organ transplantation. Across the study: Regulatory dendritic cells came from monocytes given vitamin D3 and IL-10. The study's findings and limits: Naive CD4+ and CD8+ repertoires were highly diverse; memory CD8+ was most oligoclonal. Between individuals, the alloreactive memory CD8+ T cell pool differed considerably.

Sequencing was performed with immunoSEQ multiplex PCR; in TCRdb, only in-frame clones are kept and a portion is missing. Of 20,000 to 25,000 clones detected, less than 90% appear once; the ten largest clones hold under 0.3%. Allogeneic regulatory or mature dendritic cells were co-cultured for about 5 days with CFSE-labeled sorted T cells at 1:10. FACS sorted CD4+ or CD8+ T cells into CD45RA+ naive and CD45RO+ memory. A note on this clone: Its antigen is not identified.

The CDR3 loop spans 22 amino acids. The sample was naive CD4+ T cells from blood cultured with dendritic cells. Described subset: CD45RA+ naive T cells. The receptor was derived from a human donor in good health. The chain has TRBV21-1 and TRBJ1-5; the table calls TRBD1, which could not be checked here. TRBV21-1 is reported as a pseudogene. CDR3 nucleotides: TGTGCCAGCAGCCTACTTAGAGGTGATCACCGGGACAGGTGTTATAGCAATCAGCCCCAGCATTTT. Protein product: CASSLLRGDHRDRCYSNQPQHF.